These 17 T cell receptor beta chains were sequenced from one sample in a study of blood T cells in healthy people across ages (dated by TCRdb to 2014 to 2015). The library was generated by 5' RACE. Sequencing was performed on an Illumina HiSeq 2500. The second PCR ran for about 6 to 12 cycles and used a J-beta primer mix along with a sample-barcoded 5' primer. TCRdb cleaned the public reads at Q25 with fastp, built clones with MiXCR and kept in-frame beta chains. Rows are combined by CDR3 protein, so each entry shows the most common genes and DNA. This sample holds about 970,000 distinct CDR3 sequences; roughly 51% were observed only once. The leading ten clones occupy roughly a fifth of the sample. Input material: blood. All receptors come from a woman in her sixties or seventies in good health.

With respect to this clonotype: One end of the junction varies from germline; a read error may be responsible. The rearrangement links TRBV9 to TRBJ2-2, with D perhaps matching TRBD2 (6 bases). CDR1 is SGDLS, CDR2 YYNGEE, per germline. CDR3 size: 15 residues. CDR3 nucleotides: TGTGCCAGCAGCGCCCTCGGGACGAGGGCCGGGGGGCTGTTTTTT. The encoded protein is CASSALGTRAGGLFF. The entire variable domain, with the rest obtained from reference TRBV9 and TRBJ2-2, is as follows: DSGVTQTPKHLITATGQRVTLRCSPRSGDLSVYWYQQSLDQGLQFLIQYYNGEERAKGNILERFSAQQFPDLHSELNLSSLELGDSALYFCASSALGTRAGGLFFGEGSRLTVL.

CDR3 bases: TGTGCCAGCAGGGGGACGAGCGGGAGAGGGGAGCAGTACTTC. It encodes CASRGTSGRGEQYF. The chain links TRBV2 to TRBJ2-5; 8 positions agree with TRBD2. The CDR3 length is 14 residues. Germline lookup yields CDR1 SNHLY and CDR2 FYNNEI. V was clipped by 6 bases and J by 11 bases; unmatched bases: 14.

This clonotype has a single count. The chain has TRBV29-1 and TRBJ2-1; possible D gene TRBD2, 5 bases. Germline values: CDR1 SQVTM, CDR2 ANQGSEA. CDR3 length equals 15 residues. V gave up 5 bases and J gave up 5 bases, with 19 bases separating them. The CDR3 region is CSVMVPGTGNNEQFF. CDR3 coding DNA: TGCAGCGTTATGGTTCCGGGAACCGGGAACAATGAGCAGTTCTTC.

This clonotype has just a few counts. V usage is TRBV12-3 or TRBV12-4 and J usage is TRBJ2-5, with 7 bases identical to TRBD2. J lost 4 bases, V lost 6 bases, and 11 bases had no gene match. The CDR3 has 15 amino acids. CDR3 in DNA: TGTGCCAGCAGCTCCCCTAGCGGTTGGGGAGAGACCCAGTACTTC. Protein product: CASSSPSGWGETQYF.

This rearrangement joins TRBV5-5 to TRBJ1-6; D might be TRBD1 (5 bases). The CDR3 sequence is 14 residues long. V lost 1 base and J 13 bases, leaving 15 bases between the germline ends. Per the germline V gene, CDR1 is SGHKS and CDR2 is YYEKEE (reference sequence). The CDR3 spells CASSLKDTLIPLHF. The CDR3 DNA sequence: TGTGCCAGCAGCTTGAAGGACACCTTAATTCCCCTCCACTTT. The variable domain in full, with the rest retrieved from reference TRBV5-5 and TRBJ1-6, is DAGVTQSPTHLIKTRGQQVTLRCSPISGHKSVSWYQQVLGQGPQFIFQYYEKEERGRGNFPDRFSARQFPNYSSELNVNALLLGDSALYLCASSLKDTLIPLHFGNGTRLTVT.

Comment on this clonotype: A read error is possible here, since a much larger clone lies one base away. The rearrangement links TRBV5-1 to TRBJ2-7; no clear D gene. Germline V gene data show CDR1 as SGHRS and CDR2 as YFSETQ. The length of the CDR3 is 11 residues. Trimming cost V 7 bases and J 0 bases, with 5 bases left between them. The chain's CDR3 is CASAPSYEQYF. The CDR3 DNA is TGCGCCAGCGCTCCCTCCTACGAGCAGTACTTC.

The chain employs TRBV7-3 and TRBJ2-3; 15 nucleotides match TRBD2. Germline assignment: CDR1 SGHTA and CDR2 FQGTGA. This CDR3 comprises 18 residues. J lost 5 bases, V lost 5 bases, and 11 bases had no gene match. This chain's CDR3 is CASSPGLAGGPDQDTQYF. In DNA, the CDR3 is TGTGCCAGCAGCCCCGGACTAGCGGGAGGGCCAGATCAAGATACGCAGTATTTT. Full variable domain (remainder filled in from reference TRBV7-3 and TRBJ2-3): GAGVSQTPSNKVTEKGKYVELRCDPISGHTALYWYRQSLGQGPEFLIYFQGTGAADDSGLPNDRFFAVRPEGSVSTLKIQRTERGDSAVYLCASSPGLAGGPDQDTQYFGPGTRLTVL.

The V call is TRBV20-1, the J call TRBJ2-5; no reliable D call. The last part of the DNA fits TRBJ2-7 better; the J call may be wrong. CDR1 DFQATT and CDR2 SNEGSKA come from the germline V gene (reference sequence). This CDR3 is 11 amino acids long. The CDR3 loop reads CSANAAHEQYF. CDR3 nucleotide sequence: TGCAGTGCAAATGCAGCCCACGAGCAGTACTTC.

The chain uses TRBV12-3 or TRBV12-4 and TRBJ1-6; D is unclear. This CDR3 spans 14 amino acids. The germline V and J ends were trimmed by 5 bases and 10 bases, with 15 bases remaining between them. Written as DNA, the CDR3 is TGTGCCAGCAGTCCAGACGGCCTAGGGTCACCCCTCCACTTT. This encodes CASSPDGLGSPLHF.

This clonotype was seen only a few times. The chain is built from TRBV10-3 and TRBJ2-6, with D tentatively TRBD1 (6 bases). This CDR3 comprises 15 residues. V lost 10 bases, J lost 0 bases, and 13 bases lay in between. CDR1 and CDR2 (germline): ENHRY, SYGVKD. Written as DNA, the CDR3 is TGTGCCAACCTGGACAGTATCTCTGGGGCCAACGTCCTGACTTTC. It codes for CANLDSISGANVLTF.

This clonotype has only a few counts. The chain recombines TRBV6-2 or TRBV6-3 with TRBJ2-7; D may be TRBD2 (6 bases). The CDR3 has 13 amino acids. Germline CDR1 reads MNHEY; CDR2 reads SVGEGT. V lost 4 bases to trimming and J lost 3 bases, with 10 bases between them. The DNA of the CDR3 is TGTGCCAGCAGTTTAGCGGCCATCTACGAGCAGTACTTC. It is translated as CASSLAAIYEQYF.

The chain has TRBV20-1 and TRBJ2-7, with D possibly matching TRBD1 (6 bases). Germline V gene data show CDR1 as DFQATT and CDR2 as SNEGSKA (reference sequence). Trimming removed 4 bases at V and 3 bases at J, with 13 bases between. The CDR3 consists of 13 residues. Written as DNA, the CDR3 is TGCAGTGCTACCGAGGGGGTGAACTACGAGCAGTACTTC. Translating gives CSATEGVNYEQYF.

This clonotype showed up just a few times. V and J are TRBV12-3 or TRBV12-4 and TRBJ2-2, with 8 nucleotides matching TRBD2. This CDR3 region has 14 residues. The V and J ends lost 5 bases and 6 bases, in that order; junction bases with no gene match: 5. The DNA for the CDR3 is TGTGCCAGCAGTCCCGGGACTAGTTCCGGGGAGCTGTTTTTT. It codes for CASSPGTSSGELFF.

This chain uses TRBV10-3 with TRBJ2-3; 10 bases are a match to TRBD1. Germline lookup yields CDR1 ENHRY and CDR2 SYGVKD. V lost 5 bases to trimming and J lost 3 bases; unmatched junction nucleotides: 2. The CDR3 length is 14 residues. The CDR3 bases are TGTGCCATCAGTCCGGGACAGGGGACAGATACGCAGTATTTT. Translation gives CAISPGQGTDTQYF.

The chain uses TRBV5-4 and TRBJ2-1; TRBD2 matches at 12 bases. CDR1 and CDR2 (germline): SGHNT, YYREEE (reference sequence). The V gene end was trimmed by 3 bases and the J gene end by 5 bases; junction bases not matched to a gene: 3. The CDR3 loop spans 15 amino acids. The CDR3 region is CASSSRTSGDNEQFF. The CDR3 nucleotides are TGTGCCAGCAGCTCCCGGACTAGCGGGGACAATGAGCAGTTCTTC. Together with reference TRBV5-4 and TRBJ2-1, the CDR3 gives the full variable domain: ETGVTQSPTHLIKTRGQQVTLRCSSQSGHNTVSWYQQALGQGPQFIFQYYREEENGRGNFPPRFSGLQFPNYSSELNVNALELDDSALYLCASSSRTSGDNEQFFGPGTRLTVL.

The gene calls are TRBV7-2 and TRBJ2-3; 14 bases fit TRBD2. CDR1 is SGHTA, CDR2 FQGNSA, per germline. Losses at the gene ends were 4 bases for V and 4 bases for J; bases not matched to a gene: 4. CDR3 length: 16 amino acids. As DNA, the CDR3 is TGTGCCAGCAGCTCGACTAGCGGGAGGGTGGCAGATACGCAGTATTTT. This sequence encodes CASSSTSGRVADTQYF.

V usage is TRBV5-6 and J usage is TRBJ2-7, with D uncertain. With 4 bases removed from V and 1 base from J, the gap between germline ends came to 12 bases. This CDR3 has 14 residues. Germline V gene lookup returns CDR1 SGHDT and CDR2 YYEEEE. For the CDR3, the DNA is TGTGCCAGCAGCACTAACTTCCTTTCCTACGAGCAGTACTTC. Amino acid sequence: CASSTNFLSYEQYF.